This entry lists 2 T cell receptor beta chains sequenced from one sample in a study of Ad26.COV2.S vaccination and SARS-CoV-2 variants. Treatment given: roughly 19 received Ad26.COV2.S at low or high dose, single or two shots; five or six received placebo; per-sample allocation not given. Sampling was performed 63 days after the first vaccine or placebo injection. Sequencing was performed with immunoSEQ multiplex PCR; in TCRdb, only in-frame clones are kept and a portion is missing. The table has about 440,000 clones, around 90% seen once. The sequencing used peripheral blood, collected in a trial of Ad26.COV2.S vaccine versus placebo. Receptor source: a person between 18 and 65 years old who received the Ad26.COV2.S COVID-19 vaccine or a placebo.

The rearrangement joins TRBV5-6 to TRBJ1-5; D call uncertain. The CDR3 length is 15 residues. Germline V gene sequence: CDR1 SGHDT, CDR2 YYEEEE. Trimming cost V 1 base and J 7 bases, with 15 bases left between them. The CDR3, as DNA: TGTGCCAGCAGCTTGAGGTCGACCATGGGGCAGCCCCAGCATTTT. Its translation: CASSLRSTMGQPQHF. Complete variable domain (other parts from reference TRBV5-6 and TRBJ1-5): DAGVTQSPTHLIKTRGQQVTLRCSPKSGHDTVSWYQQALGQGPQFIFQYYEEEERQRGNFPDRFSGHQFPNYSSELNVNALLLGDSALYLCASSLRSTMGQPQHFGDGTRLSIL.

The rearrangement joins TRBV7-9 to TRBJ2-1; D might be TRBD2 (6 bases). The ends were cut back, 1 base at V and 5 bases at J, with 12 bases in the middle. Germline CDR1 and CDR2: SEHNR and FQNEAQ (reference sequence). There are 15 residues in the CDR3. CDR3 protein: CASSLEGKRDNEQFF. The CDR3 DNA is TGTGCCAGCAGCTTAGAGGGGAAGCGGGACAATGAGCAGTTCTTC.